The sequence of this T cell receptor beta chain was determined in a study of blood T cell repertoires in COVID-19. Study-level information: From T cells, B-cell-depleted T cells, or PBMCs came the material, which was cDNA or gDNA.

In the authors' methods: From reference gene primer amplification, estimates of nucleated cell counts were derived. The method was immunoSEQ multiplex PCR; TCRdb's version includes in-frame clones alone and lacks a portion of them. V and J calls and clone size are given by that table; D and trimming were obtained from the DNA. The table has approximately 450,000 clones, 70% to 90% seen once. Participant ages covered roughly 18 to 89 years across about 25 US areas. The CDR3 contains 14 residues. CDR1 is MNHNS, CDR2 SASEGT, per germline. Deletions cut 2 bases from V and 10 bases from J, with 12 bases between.

This sequence originates from a woman between 18 and 29 years old with acute COVID-19. The rearrangement uses TRBV6-1 and TRBJ1-6; tentatively, D is TRBD1 (5 bases). The sequencing input was PBMCs or T cells enriched from blood (not recorded which). In DNA form, the CDR3 reads TGTGCCAGCAGTGAACTCACAGGAAGGTCACCCCTCCACTTT. It codes for CASSELTGRSPLHF.